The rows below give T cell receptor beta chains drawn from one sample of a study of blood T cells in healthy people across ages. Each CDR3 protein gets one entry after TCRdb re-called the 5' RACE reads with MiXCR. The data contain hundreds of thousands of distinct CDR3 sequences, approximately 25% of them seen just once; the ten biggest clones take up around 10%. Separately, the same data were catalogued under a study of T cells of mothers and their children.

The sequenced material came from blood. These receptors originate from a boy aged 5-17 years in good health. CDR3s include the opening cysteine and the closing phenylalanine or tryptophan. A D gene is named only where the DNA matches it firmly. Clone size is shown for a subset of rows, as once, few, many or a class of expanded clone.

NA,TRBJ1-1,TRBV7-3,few,CASSLRSVGTLNTEAFF,TGTGCCAGCAGCTTACGCTCTGTGGGCACTTTAAACACTGAAGCTTTCTTT
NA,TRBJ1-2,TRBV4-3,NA,CVSSQDRGRGYTF,TGCGTCAGCAGCCAAGATCGAGGAAGGGGCTACACCTTC
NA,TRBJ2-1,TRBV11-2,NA,CASSLILQPMRVYGGGYNEQFF,TGCGCCAGCAGCTTAATTCTGCAGCCGATGAGAGTGTATGGGGGAGGTTACAATGAGCAGTTCTTC
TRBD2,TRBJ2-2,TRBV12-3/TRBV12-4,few,CASSFSGRSTGELFF,TGTGCCAGCAGTTTCAGCGGGAGAAGCACCGGGGAGCTGTTTTTT
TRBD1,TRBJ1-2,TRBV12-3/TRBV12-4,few,CASSRGQGAYGYTF,TGTGCCAGCAGTCGGGGACAGGGGGCTTACGGCTACACCTTC
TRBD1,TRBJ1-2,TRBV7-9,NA,CASSFDRGLDYGYTF,TGTGCCAGCAGCTTCGACAGGGGGCTAGACTATGGCTACACCTTC
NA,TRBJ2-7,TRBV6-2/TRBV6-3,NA,CASRSGTPLEQYF,TGTGCCAGCAGATCCGGGACTCCCCTCGAGCAGTACTTC
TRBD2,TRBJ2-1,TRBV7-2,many,CASRAGGSYNEQFF,TGTGCCAGCAGAGCGGGAGGGTCCTACAATGAGCAGTTCTTC
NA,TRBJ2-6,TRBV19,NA,CASSMWAGSSGANVLTF,TGTGCCAGTAGTATGTGGGCAGGTAGCTCTGGGGCCAACGTCCTGACTTTC
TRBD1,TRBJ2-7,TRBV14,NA,CASRLGQGAIYEQYF,TGTGCCAGCAGACTGGGACAGGGGGCAATCTACGAGCAGTACTTC
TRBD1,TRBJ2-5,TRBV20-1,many,CSARGGQGAKMGETQYF,TGCAGTGCCAGAGGAGGACAGGGTGCCAAGATGGGAGAGACCCAGTACTTC
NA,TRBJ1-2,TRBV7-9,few,CASSLAGTSAAAYGYTF,TGTGCCAGCAGCTTAGCGGGGACTTCGGCCGCAGCCTATGGCTACACCTTC
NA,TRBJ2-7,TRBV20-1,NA,CSAPGGNEQYF,TGCAGTGCCCCAGGAGGGAACGAGCAGTACTTC
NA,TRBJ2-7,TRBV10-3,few,CAISDGIYEQYF,TGTGCCATCAGTGACGGCATCTACGAGCAGTACTTC
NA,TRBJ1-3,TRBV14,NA,CASSQEVRGNTIYF,TGTGCCAGCAGCCAAGAGGTCAGAGGAAACACCATATATTTT
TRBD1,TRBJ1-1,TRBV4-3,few,CASRLEQGGTEAFF,TGCGCCAGCCGGTTAGAACAGGGGGGGACTGAAGCTTTCTTT
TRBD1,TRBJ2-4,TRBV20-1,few,CSARLNRQGLGNIQYF,TGCAGTGCTAGACTAAATCGACAGGGGCTGGGAAACATTCAGTACTTC
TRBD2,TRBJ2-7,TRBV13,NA,CASSLGLAGDGYEQYF,TGTGCCAGCAGCTTAGGACTAGCGGGAGATGGCTACGAGCAGTACTTC
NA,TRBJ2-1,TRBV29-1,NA,CSVELAGNEQFF,TGCAGCGTTGAGCTAGCAGGCAATGAGCAGTTCTTC
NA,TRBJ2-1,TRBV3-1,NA,CASSQDLVARVNEQFF,TGTGCCAGCAGCCAAGATCTTGTTGCCCGCGTCAATGAGCAGTTCTTC
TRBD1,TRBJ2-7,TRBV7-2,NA,CASREGTGASYEQYF,TGTGCCAGCAGGGAAGGGACAGGGGCCTCCTACGAGCAGTACTTC
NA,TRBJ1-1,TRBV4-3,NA,CASSQEGGWMNTEAFF,TGCGCCAGCAGCCAGGAAGGTGGCTGGATGAACACTGAAGCTTTCTTT
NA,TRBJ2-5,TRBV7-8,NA,CASTNGQQETQYF,TGTGCCAGCACCAATGGACAGCAAGAGACCCAGTACTTC
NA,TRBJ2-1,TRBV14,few,CASSQDPRLVMNEQFF,TGTGCCAGCAGCCAAGATCCGCGACTAGTGATGAATGAGCAGTTCTTC
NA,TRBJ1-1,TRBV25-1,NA,CASSEFGVAEAFF,TGTGCCAGCAGTGAATTTGGGGTTGCTGAAGCTTTCTTT
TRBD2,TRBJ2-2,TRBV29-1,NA,CSVEGEGFNTGELFF,TGCAGCGTTGAAGGGGAGGGTTTCAACACCGGGGAGCTGTTTTTT
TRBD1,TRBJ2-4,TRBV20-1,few,CSALADRPKNIQYF,TGCAGTGCTCTTGCGGACAGGCCCAAAAACATTCAGTACTTC
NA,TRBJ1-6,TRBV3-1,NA,CASSQAEGRSPLHF,TGTGCCAGCAGCCAAGCCGAGGGCAGGTCACCCCTCCACTTT
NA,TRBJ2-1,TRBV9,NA,CASSVSGQLIGNEQFF,TGTGCCAGCAGCGTAAGCGGACAACTGATAGGCAATGAGCAGTTCTTC
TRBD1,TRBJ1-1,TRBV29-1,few,CSVDGQGATEAFF,TGCAGCGTTGATGGGCAGGGGGCCACTGAAGCTTTCTTT
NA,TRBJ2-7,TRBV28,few,CASSSNQVVYEQYF,TGTGCCAGCAGTTCAAACCAGGTCGTCTACGAGCAGTACTTC
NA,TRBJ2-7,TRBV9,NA,CASQPTPSKGSEQYF,TGTGCCAGCCAACCCACCCCAAGTAAGGGCTCCGAGCAGTACTTC
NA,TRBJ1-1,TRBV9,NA,CASSAPGGADTEAFF,TGTGCCAGCAGCGCTCCGGGGGGGGCAGACACTGAAGCTTTCTTT
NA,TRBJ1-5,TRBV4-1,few,CASSLGRRYSNQPQHF,TGCGCCAGCAGCCTCGGCAGGAGGTATAGCAATCAGCCCCAGCATTTT
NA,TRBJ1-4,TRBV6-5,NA,CASSRTRGKGEKLFF,TGTGCCAGCAGTCGAACGAGGGGGAAAGGGGAAAAACTGTTTTTT